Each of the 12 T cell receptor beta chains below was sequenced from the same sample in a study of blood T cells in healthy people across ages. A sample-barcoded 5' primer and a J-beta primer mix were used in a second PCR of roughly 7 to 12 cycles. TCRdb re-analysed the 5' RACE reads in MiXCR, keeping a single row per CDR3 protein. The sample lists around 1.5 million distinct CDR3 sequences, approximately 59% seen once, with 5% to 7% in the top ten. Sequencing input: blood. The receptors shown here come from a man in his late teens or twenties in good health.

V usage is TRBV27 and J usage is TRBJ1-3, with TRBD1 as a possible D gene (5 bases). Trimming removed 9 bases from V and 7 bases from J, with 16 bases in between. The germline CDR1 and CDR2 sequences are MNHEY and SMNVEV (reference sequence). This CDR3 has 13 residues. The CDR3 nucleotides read TGTGCCAGTTCGGGACTCAGCGGTAACACCATATATTTT. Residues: CASSGLSGNTIYF.

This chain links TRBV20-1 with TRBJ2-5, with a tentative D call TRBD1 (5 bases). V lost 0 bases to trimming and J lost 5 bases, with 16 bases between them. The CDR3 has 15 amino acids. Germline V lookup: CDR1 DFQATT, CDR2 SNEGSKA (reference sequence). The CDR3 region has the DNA TGCAGTGCTAGAGACGTACAGGAGCTGTGGGAGACCCAGTACTTC. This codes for CSARDVQELWETQYF.

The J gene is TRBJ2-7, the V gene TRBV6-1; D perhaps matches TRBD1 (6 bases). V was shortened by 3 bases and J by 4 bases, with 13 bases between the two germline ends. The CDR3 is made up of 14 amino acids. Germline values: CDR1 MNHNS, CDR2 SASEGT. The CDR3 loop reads CASSERGRGYEQYF. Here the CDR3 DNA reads TGTGCCAGCAGTGAGAGGGGCAGGGGTTACGAGCAGTACTTC.

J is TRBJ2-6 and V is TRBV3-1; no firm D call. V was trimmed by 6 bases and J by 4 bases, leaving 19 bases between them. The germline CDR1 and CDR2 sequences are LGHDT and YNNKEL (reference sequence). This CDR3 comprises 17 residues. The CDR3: CASRPGIDLWGANVLTF. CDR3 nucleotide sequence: TGTGCCAGCAGGCCTGGAATCGACCTCTGGGGGGCCAACGTCCTGACTTTC.

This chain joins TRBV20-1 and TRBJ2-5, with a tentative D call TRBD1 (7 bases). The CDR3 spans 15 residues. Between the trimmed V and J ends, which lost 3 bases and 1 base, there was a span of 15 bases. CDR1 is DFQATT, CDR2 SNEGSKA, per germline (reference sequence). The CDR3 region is CSARSRGDVQETQYF. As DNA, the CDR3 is TGCAGTGCTAGGAGCAGGGGGGACGTCCAAGAGACCCAGTACTTC.

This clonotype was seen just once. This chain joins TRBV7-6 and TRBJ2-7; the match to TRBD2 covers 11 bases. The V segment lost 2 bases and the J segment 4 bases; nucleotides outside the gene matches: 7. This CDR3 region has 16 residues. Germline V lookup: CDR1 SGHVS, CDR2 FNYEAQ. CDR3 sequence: CASSLMPGLAAYEQYF. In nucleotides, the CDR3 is TGTGCCAGCAGCTTAATGCCGGGACTAGCGGCTTACGAGCAGTACTTC.

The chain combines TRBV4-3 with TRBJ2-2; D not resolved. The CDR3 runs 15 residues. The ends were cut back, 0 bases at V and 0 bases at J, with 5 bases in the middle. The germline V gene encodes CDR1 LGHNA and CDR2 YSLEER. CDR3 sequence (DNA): TGCGCCAGCAGCCAAGATCCCACGAACACCGGGGAGCTGTTTTTT. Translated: CASSQDPTNTGELFF.

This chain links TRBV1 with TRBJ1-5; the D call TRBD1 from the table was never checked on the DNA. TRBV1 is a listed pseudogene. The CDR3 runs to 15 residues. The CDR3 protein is CTSSQDRGLRQPQHF. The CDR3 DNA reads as TGCACCAGCAGTCAAGACAGGGGGCTAAGGCAGCCCCAGCATTTT.

CDR3 coding DNA: TGCAGTGCCCCGTGGGGGTACAACACAGATACGCAGTATTTT. Protein: CSAPWGYNTDTQYF. V and J are TRBV20-1 and TRBJ2-3; possibly TRBD1 or TRBD2 for D (5 bases each). This CDR3 contains 14 residues. V was cut by 6 bases and J by 2 bases, with 15 bases left in between. Germline loops: CDR1 DFQATT, CDR2 SNEGSKA (reference sequence).

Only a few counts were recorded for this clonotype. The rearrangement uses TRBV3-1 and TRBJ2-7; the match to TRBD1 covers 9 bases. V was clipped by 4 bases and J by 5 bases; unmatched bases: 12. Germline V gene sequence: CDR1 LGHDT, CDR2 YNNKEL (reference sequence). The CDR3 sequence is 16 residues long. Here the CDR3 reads CASSPGTGTGMDEQYF. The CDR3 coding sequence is TGTGCCAGCAGCCCTGGGACAGGGACAGGCATGGACGAGCAGTACTTC.

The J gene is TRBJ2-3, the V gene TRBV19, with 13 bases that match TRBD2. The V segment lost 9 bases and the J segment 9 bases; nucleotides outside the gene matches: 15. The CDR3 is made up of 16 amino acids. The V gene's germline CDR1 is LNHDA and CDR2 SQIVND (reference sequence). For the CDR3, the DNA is TGTGCCAGCTCCGGGACTAGCGGGATGGAGGTTAAAACGCAGTATTTT. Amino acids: CASSGTSGMEVKTQYF.

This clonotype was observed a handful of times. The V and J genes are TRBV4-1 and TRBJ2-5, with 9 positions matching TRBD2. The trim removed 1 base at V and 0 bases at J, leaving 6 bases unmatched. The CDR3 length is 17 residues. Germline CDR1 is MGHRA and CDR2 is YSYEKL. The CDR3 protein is CASSQGEASGNQETQYF. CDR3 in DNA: TGCGCCAGCAGCCAAGGTGAGGCTAGCGGGAACCAAGAGACCCAGTACTTC.